This record looks at one T cell receptor beta chain sequence and its context. Trimming took 2 bases from V and 0 from J, leaving 8 bases between them. The length of the CDR3 is 14 residues. In germline, CDR1 is SGHKS, CDR2 YYEKEE (reference sequence). Unique molecular identifiers tagged the TCRbeta library. TCRdb reanalysed the PCR reads using MiXCR and keeps one entry per CDR3 protein. The table includes 200,000 to 300,000 distinct CDR3 sequences, around 12% detected once. The data stem from a study of T-cell reconstitution after alpha-beta-depleted transplantation in children. The TCR originated in a human donor who donated a stem cell graft to a child with acute lymphoblastic leukemia. Sequenced material: PBMCs from the stem cell graft donor, taken from the stem cell graft. This sequence joins TRBV5-5 and TRBJ1-1, with D hard to call. CDR3 sequence: CASSLNLLNTEAFF. The CDR3 coding sequence is TGTGCCAGCAGCTTAAATCTTCTGAACACTGAAGCTTTCTTT.